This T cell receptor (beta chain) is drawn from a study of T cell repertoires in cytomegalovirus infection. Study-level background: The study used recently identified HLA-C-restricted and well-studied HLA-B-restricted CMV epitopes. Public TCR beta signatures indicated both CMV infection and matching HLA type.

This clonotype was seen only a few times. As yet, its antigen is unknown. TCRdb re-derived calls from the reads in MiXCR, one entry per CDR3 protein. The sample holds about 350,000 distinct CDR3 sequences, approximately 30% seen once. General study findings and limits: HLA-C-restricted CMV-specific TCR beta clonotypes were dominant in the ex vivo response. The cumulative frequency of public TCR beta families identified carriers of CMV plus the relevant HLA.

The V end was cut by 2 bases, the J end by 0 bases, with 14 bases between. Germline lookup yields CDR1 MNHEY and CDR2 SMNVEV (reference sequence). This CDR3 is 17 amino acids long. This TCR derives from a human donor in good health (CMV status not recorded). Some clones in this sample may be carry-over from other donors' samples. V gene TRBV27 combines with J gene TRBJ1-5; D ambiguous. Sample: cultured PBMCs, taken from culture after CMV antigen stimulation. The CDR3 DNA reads TGTGCCAGCAGTTTAGGGAATCCAACCTATAGCAATCAGCCCCAGCATTTT. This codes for CASSLGNPTYSNQPQHF.